The T cell receptor beta chain under discussion was sequenced for a study of blood T cells in healthy people across ages. The CDR3 consists of 18 residues. CDR1 SGHDT and CDR2 YYEEEE come from the germline V gene. With V trimmed by 4 bases and J by 0 bases, 11 bases remained unmatched. Primers used in a second PCR of about 7 to 11 cycles were a sample-barcoded 5' primer and a J-beta primer mix. A 12-random-nucleotide template-switch adaptor tagged each cDNA molecule. TCRdb recomputed calls from the 5' RACE reads with MiXCR, one row per CDR3 protein. The sample contains about 650,000 distinct CDR3 sequences, roughly half of which appear only once.

This chain links TRBV5-6 with TRBJ1-1; 11 nucleotides line up with TRBD1. Input material: blood. The sequence came from an elderly woman in good health. The CDR3 sequence: CASSRRTGGVSMNTEAFF. CDR3 sequence (DNA): TGTGCCAGCAGCCGACGGACAGGGGGCGTTTCCATGAACACTGAAGCTTTCTTT.